The clone carrying this TCR beta chain was observed many times. The antigen is undetermined. Noted time point: pre-sensitization, week 0. Treatment indicated: therapeutic diphenylcyclopropenone sensitization with weekly scalp DPC. At every patch-test visit, blood was drawn before the patch test was applied. The data belong to a study of human T cells and chemical hapten exposure. Study at large: Patients were mainly female, each with alopecia areata, totalis or universalis.

The V end was cut by 7 bases, the J end by 7 bases, with 11 bases between. The CDR3 has 12 residues. Germline CDR1 LNHDA, CDR2 SQIVND (reference sequence). Each CDR3 protein gets one entry after TCRdb re-called the RACE reads with MiXCR. The profile shows under 45,000 distinct CDR3 sequences, under 12% of them singletons. Overall study findings and caveats: TCRs at high frequency, those above 1 in 1000, did not change with DPC sensitization.

Here the sequenced sample was whole blood, taken in connection with sensitization to the hapten diphenylcyclopropenone (DPC). The clonotype originates from a man aged 30 to 45 with alopecia areata. Some clones in this sample may be carry-over from other donors' samples. This chain links TRBV19 with TRBJ1-5; D gene uncertain. As DNA, the CDR3 is TGTGCCAGTAAATTCGGAGGCCAGCCCCAGCATTTT. Protein product: CASKFGGQPQHF.